This T cell receptor (beta chain) was found in a study of blood T cell repertoires in COVID-19 (dated by TCRdb to about 2020). In the study overall: Samples covering the acute and convalescent phases of COVID-19 were provided by collaborators in the United States, Italy and Spain. The material from the prospective study consisted of cDNA or gDNA derived from T cells, B-cell-depleted T cells, or PBMCs. Subjects who had been exposed to COVID-19, were actively infected with it, or had recovered from it provided the deeply sampled blood TCRbeta repertoires that made up the dataset. The repertoires were made available in a free public database intended to serve as a resource for research on the immune response to SARS-CoV-2. The samples were drawn from two sources: the first 160 participants of the ongoing ImmuneRACE study, and fewer than 1,500 subjects contributed by 6 global collaborators. Nearly every sample came with metadata listing a de-identified subject ID, COVID-19 status, age in years and sex. Where available, HLA class I and class II types were obtained from metadata supplied by the sample provider rather than from assay-based typing. Beyond this particular receptor, the publication reports: The amount of clinical and demographic metadata varied by source and participant and was provided uncurated.

CDR1 and CDR2 are drawn from the germline V gene (reference sequence): MNHNY, SVGAGI. The CDR3, from cysteine to phenylalanine, totals 14 residues. Only CDR3 DNA remains: 42 bases, in frame from the first base. V ends up 6 bases short and J 4 bases short, with an unmatched junction base count of 5. TCRbeta CDR3 regions were amplified from genomic DNA by means of the immunoSEQ Assay, a bias-controlled multiplex PCR. The paper's processing steps were these. The number of nucleated cells in each sample was estimated by amplification of reference gene primers within the assay. Sequence reads were collapsed and filtered to measure the absolute abundance of every unique TCRbeta CDR3 rearrangement. For each sample, productive Simpson clonality was calculated as the square root of Simpson's diversity index over productive rearrangements. Imported from immuneACCESS, the table was reduced by TCRdb to in-frame sequences with V and J called. These copies leave out some clones; in studies compared against another copy, an unresolved V gene accounts for under half, and the cause of the remainder is not known. V and J calls and clone size come straight from that table; D and trimming were deduced from the DNA. The sample table shows roughly 97,000 clones, and roughly 83% are seen once. In total, the top ten clones hold roughly 3.3% of the sample.

Points on this clone: Its antigen has not been determined. One base away there is no much larger clone; base qualities are not given.

The collaborating institutions used their own protocols to collect whole blood in K2EDTA tubes. Collaborator samples were shipped for TCRbeta analysis as frozen whole blood, isolated PBMCs, or DNA extracted from either sample type. The sequence was obtained from a woman aged 80 or over with active or convalescent COVID-19. The V and J segments used are TRBV6-6 and TRBJ1-1, with 10 bases aligning to TRBD1. The sample comprised peripheral blood. For the CDR3, the sequence is CASSDRGPGTEAFF. The DNA is TGTGCCAGCAGCGACAGGGGGCCGGGCACTGAAGCTTTCTTT.